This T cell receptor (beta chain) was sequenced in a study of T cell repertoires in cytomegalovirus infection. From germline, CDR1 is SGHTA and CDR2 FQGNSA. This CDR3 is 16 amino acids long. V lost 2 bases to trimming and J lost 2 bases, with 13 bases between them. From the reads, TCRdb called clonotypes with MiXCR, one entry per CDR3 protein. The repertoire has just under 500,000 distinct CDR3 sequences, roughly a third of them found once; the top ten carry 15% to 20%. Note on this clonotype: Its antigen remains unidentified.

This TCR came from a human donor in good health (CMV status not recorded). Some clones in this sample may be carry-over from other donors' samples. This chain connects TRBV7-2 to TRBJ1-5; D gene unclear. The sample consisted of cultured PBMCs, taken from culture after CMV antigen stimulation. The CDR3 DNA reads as TGTGCCAGCAGCTTACGGGGAGTGCTCGGCAATCAGCCCCAGCATTTT. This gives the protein CASSLRGVLGNQPQHF.